This is a list of T cell receptor beta chains from one sample in a study of PD-1 blockade in mismatch repair-deficient tumors. TCRdb's copy holds only in-frame clones and misses some; the assay was immunoSEQ multiplex PCR. This sample yields about 110,000 clones, of which 65% to 80% are seen a single time; about 4.5% belongs to the top ten. Sequencing used peripheral blood, obtained around 60 weeks after starting pembrolizumab. These receptors came from an adult with mismatch repair-deficient cancer. Each CDR3 is given with its conserved first and last residue. A D gene is named only where the DNA matches it firmly. Where a row states a size, it is once, few, many or the class of an expanded clone; other rows omit it.

D gene: -; V gene: TRBV7-9; clone size: -; J gene: TRBJ1-1; CDR3 protein: CASSLDGGFSEAFF; CDR3 DNA: TGTGCCAGCAGCTTAGACGGGGGTTTCTCTGAAGCTTTCTTT
D gene: -; V gene: TRBV6-5; clone size: once; J gene: TRBJ2-1; CDR3 protein: CASSYSRVAGYNEQFF; CDR3 DNA: TGTGCCAGCAGTTACTCTCGGGTAGCCGGTTACAATGAGCAGTTCTTC
D gene: -; V gene: TRBV7-2; clone size: -; J gene: TRBJ2-5; CDR3 protein: CASSLGRAGKETQYF; CDR3 DNA: TGTGCCAGCAGCTTAGGGAGGGCAGGGAAAGAGACCCAGTACTTC
D gene: TRBD1; V gene: TRBV27; clone size: -; J gene: TRBJ2-1; CDR3 protein: CASSPAGTGRNNEQFF; CDR3 DNA: TGTGCCAGCAGTCCCGCCGGGACAGGACGAAACAATGAGCAGTTCTTC
D gene: -; V gene: TRBV6-5; clone size: -; J gene: TRBJ2-7; CDR3 protein: CASSPLGRGHEQYF; CDR3 DNA: TGTGCCAGCAGCCCATTGGGCAGGGGACACGAGCAGTACTTC
D gene: TRBD1; V gene: TRBV4-1; clone size: -; J gene: TRBJ1-1; CDR3 protein: CASSQGTGTEAFF; CDR3 DNA: TGCGCCAGCAGCCAAGGGACAGGGACTGAAGCTTTCTTT
D gene: -; V gene: TRBV4-3; clone size: -; J gene: TRBJ2-3; CDR3 protein: CASSQDLGTSTDTQYF; CDR3 DNA: TGCGCCAGCAGCCAAGATCTGGGAACTAGCACAGATACGCAGTATTTT
D gene: TRBD1; V gene: TRBV27; clone size: -; J gene: TRBJ2-2; CDR3 protein: CASSPLTGGHGELFF; CDR3 DNA: TGTGCCAGCAGTCCTCTGACAGGGGGGCACGGGGAGCTGTTTTTT
D gene: -; V gene: TRBV7-9; clone size: -; J gene: TRBJ2-1; CDR3 protein: CASNRQGGGYNEQFF; CDR3 DNA: TGTGCCAGCAATAGACAGGGCGGGGGATACAATGAGCAGTTCTTC
D gene: -; V gene: TRBV27; clone size: -; J gene: TRBJ1-5; CDR3 protein: CASSLYADYSNQPQHF; CDR3 DNA: TGTGCCAGCAGTTTATACGCGGATTATAGCAATCAGCCCCAGCATTTT
D gene: TRBD1; V gene: TRBV4-2; clone size: -; J gene: TRBJ2-7; CDR3 protein: CASSFVQGAHEQYF; CDR3 DNA: TGTGCCAGCAGCTTTGTACAGGGGGCCCACGAGCAGTACTTC
D gene: -; V gene: TRBV18; clone size: once; J gene: TRBJ1-5; CDR3 protein: CASSPGRTNQPQHF; CDR3 DNA: TGTGCCAGCTCACCAGGGCGGACCAATCAGCCCCAGCATTTT
D gene: TRBD1; V gene: TRBV5-8; clone size: once; J gene: TRBJ2-3; CDR3 protein: CASRDRQGASDTQYF; CDR3 DNA: TGTGCCAGCAGGGATAGGCAGGGGGCATCAGATACGCAGTATTTT
D gene: -; V gene: TRBV29-1; clone size: once; J gene: TRBJ2-1; CDR3 protein: CSVQKGSLVEQFF; CDR3 DNA: TGCAGCGTCCAGAAGGGTTCCCTCGTTGAGCAGTTCTTC
D gene: TRBD1; V gene: TRBV4-1; clone size: few; J gene: TRBJ1-2; CDR3 protein: CASSQGPAQGVRGYTF; CDR3 DNA: TGCGCCAGCAGCCAAGGACCTGCGCAGGGGGTTCGCGGCTACACCTTC
D gene: TRBD1; V gene: TRBV29-1; clone size: -; J gene: TRBJ1-2; CDR3 protein: CSASGRTGGYGYTF; CDR3 DNA: TGCAGCGCTTCGGGGAGGACAGGGGGCTATGGCTACACCTTC
D gene: TRBD2; V gene: TRBV7-2; clone size: -; J gene: TRBJ2-1; CDR3 protein: CASSLGPPGGRQYNEQFF; CDR3 DNA: TGTGCCAGCAGCTTAGGACCTCCTGGCGGGAGGCAATACAATGAGCAGTTCTTC
D gene: -; V gene: TRBV29-1; clone size: -; J gene: TRBJ1-5; CDR3 protein: CSVGGGGNQPQHF; CDR3 DNA: TGCAGCGTCGGGGGGGGCGGGAATCAGCCCCAGCATTTT
D gene: TRBD1; V gene: TRBV28; clone size: once; J gene: TRBJ2-5; CDR3 protein: CASSSTDRRETQYF; CDR3 DNA: TGTGCCAGCAGTTCAACGGACAGGAGAGAGACCCAGTACTTC
D gene: TRBD2; V gene: TRBV5-4; clone size: many; J gene: TRBJ2-1; CDR3 protein: CASSTRPPGLADPSYNEQFF; CDR3 DNA: TGTGCCAGCAGCACCCGGCCCCCGGGACTAGCGGACCCTTCCTACAATGAGCAGTTCTTC
D gene: TRBD1; V gene: TRBV7-8; clone size: -; J gene: TRBJ2-5; CDR3 protein: CASSFGTVETQYF; CDR3 DNA: TGTGCCAGCAGCTTTGGGACAGTTGAGACCCAGTACTTC
D gene: TRBD1; V gene: TRBV18; clone size: few; J gene: TRBJ2-7; CDR3 protein: CASSPGTGALEQYF; CDR3 DNA: TGTGCCAGCTCACCTGGGACAGGGGCGTTGGAGCAGTACTTC
D gene: TRBD1; V gene: TRBV25-1; clone size: -; J gene: TRBJ1-1; CDR3 protein: CASQNRGQGHTEAFF; CDR3 DNA: TGTGCCAGCCAAAACAGGGGGCAGGGTCACACTGAAGCTTTCTTT
D gene: TRBD2; V gene: TRBV7-8; clone size: -; J gene: TRBJ2-1; CDR3 protein: CASSLGESGSSYNEQFF; CDR3 DNA: TGTGCCAGCAGCTTAGGGGAGAGCGGGAGCTCCTACAATGAGCAGTTCTTC
D gene: -; V gene: TRBV30; clone size: -; J gene: TRBJ1-5; CDR3 protein: CASGLRETYQPQHF; CDR3 DNA: TGTGCCTCGGGTCTCCGGGAGACTTATCAGCCCCAGCATTTT
D gene: -; V gene: TRBV7-6; clone size: -; J gene: TRBJ2-1; CDR3 protein: CASMGGPGGNEQFF; CDR3 DNA: TGTGCCAGCATGGGCGGGCCTGGGGGCAATGAGCAGTTCTTC
D gene: -; V gene: TRBV6-1; clone size: -; J gene: TRBJ2-4; CDR3 protein: CASSESRERPRRDF; CDR3 DNA: TGTGCCAGCAGTGAATCCCGGGAGCGGCCACGGAGGGACTTC
D gene: -; V gene: TRBV19; clone size: many; J gene: TRBJ1-1; CDR3 protein: CASTKFREGGHTEAFF; CDR3 DNA: TGTGCCAGTACAAAATTCCGGGAGGGGGGTCACACTGAAGCTTTCTTT
D gene: -; V gene: TRBV18; clone size: -; J gene: TRBJ2-5; CDR3 protein: CASSLRTQQETQYF; CDR3 DNA: TGTGCCAGCTCACTTCGGACGCAACAAGAGACCCAGTACTTC
D gene: -; V gene: TRBV7-6; clone size: -; J gene: TRBJ2-3; CDR3 protein: CASSHTLVGADTQYF; CDR3 DNA: TGTGCCAGCAGCCACACATTGGTAGGAGCAGATACGCAGTATTTT
D gene: TRBD1; V gene: TRBV5-1; clone size: -; J gene: TRBJ2-1; CDR3 protein: CASSPRGGLNEQFF; CDR3 DNA: TGCGCCAGCAGCCCGAGAGGGGGCCTTAATGAGCAGTTCTTC
D gene: -; V gene: TRBV16; clone size: -; J gene: TRBJ1-2; CDR3 protein: CASSPLPPVTGDGYTF; CDR3 DNA: TGTGCCAGCAGCCCCCTACCCCCCGTTACGGGGGATGGCTACACCTTC
D gene: -; V gene: TRBV27; clone size: -; J gene: TRBJ1-5; CDR3 protein: CATRLGSVGNQPQHF; CDR3 DNA: TGTGCCACCCGGCTAGGGTCTGTGGGCAATCAGCCCCAGCATTTT
D gene: -; V gene: TRBV27; clone size: -; J gene: TRBJ1-1; CDR3 protein: CASKWVEGGEAFF; CDR3 DNA: TGTGCCAGCAAGTGGGTAGAGGGGGGAGAAGCTTTCTTT
D gene: -; V gene: TRBV14; clone size: -; J gene: TRBJ2-7; CDR3 protein: CASSQERGMTYEQYF; CDR3 DNA: TGTGCCAGCAGCCAAGAACGGGGTATGACCTACGAGCAGTACTTC